This TCR beta chain was recorded in a study of blood T cell repertoires in COVID-19 (dated by TCRdb to 2020 to 2021). For the wider study: Collaborator samples came from the United States, Italy and Spain and covered acute and convalescent phases of COVID-19. The material from the prospective study consisted of cDNA or gDNA derived from T cells, B-cell-depleted T cells, or PBMCs. The dataset comprised deeply sampled blood TCRbeta repertoires from subjects exposed to, actively infected with, or recovered from COVID-19. The repertoires were released in a freely available public database meant as a resource for research on the immune response to SARS-CoV-2. The samples were drawn from the first 160 participants of the ongoing ImmuneRACE study and from 1,254 subjects provided by 6 global collaborators. A de-identified subject ID, COVID-19 status, age in years and sex were almost always included in the sample metadata. Where available, HLA class I and class II types were obtained from metadata supplied by the sample provider rather than from assay-based typing. Overall study outcomes, separate from this receptor: The quantity of clinical and demographic metadata differed by source and by participant and was supplied without curation.

As concerns this clone: Its antigen is currently not known. Within one base of it there is no much larger clone, and no base qualities were kept.

Participants in the prospective study were aged roughly 18 to 90 years, lived in 24 United States geographic areas, and enrolled through a virtual design. In the prospective study, participants were assigned to cohorts based on the clinical history participants reported in a screening survey and a study questionnaire. ImmuneRACE Cohort 3 recovered participants were defined by two consecutive negative NP/OP PCR tests, healthcare professional clearance, or symptom resolution. Each participant in the prospective study had whole blood, serum and a nasopharyngeal or oropharyngeal swab collected by mobile phlebotomists. Over a roughly two-month period, participants in the prospective study had the option of providing additional blood draws and questionnaires. Blood samples from the prospective study were shipped frozen or at room temperature prior to DNA extraction. TCRbeta CDR3 regions were amplified from genomic DNA using the immunoSEQ Assay, a bias-controlled multiplex PCR. Turning to the authors' computational methods: Within the assay, amplification of reference gene primers was used to estimate how many nucleated cells each sample contained. To quantify the absolute abundance of each unique TCRbeta CDR3 rearrangement, sequence reads were collapsed and filtered. Productive Simpson clonality was computed per sample as the square root of Simpson's diversity index over productive rearrangements. In its TCRdb copy, this immuneACCESS table keeps in-frame sequences only and misses some clones. Where compared with another copy, unresolved V genes explain less than half of these, and the others have no known cause. That table supplies the V and J calls and clone size; D and trimming were determined from the DNA. Present in this sample are 320,000 or so clones, about 88% of which were seen just once. Roughly 1% of the sample goes to the ten largest clones.

Counted from cysteine to phenylalanine, this CDR3 has 16 amino acids. The entry retains the CDR3 DNA only, 48 bases that are in frame from base 1. V is pared back by 6 bases and J by 3 bases, with 15 bases lying between the germline termini. The germline V gene specifies ENHRY as CDR1 and SYGVKD as CDR2. The rearranged segments are TRBV10-3 and TRBJ1-6; possibly the D gene is TRBD1, per 6 matching bases. Sequenced material: PBMCs or T cells enriched from blood (not recorded which). The origin of this receptor is a young woman who had recovered from COVID-19. The CDR3 reads as follows: CAISLGGSGYNSPLHF. The bases read TGTGCCATCAGCCTAGGGGGTTCAGGCTATAATTCACCCCTCCACTTT.